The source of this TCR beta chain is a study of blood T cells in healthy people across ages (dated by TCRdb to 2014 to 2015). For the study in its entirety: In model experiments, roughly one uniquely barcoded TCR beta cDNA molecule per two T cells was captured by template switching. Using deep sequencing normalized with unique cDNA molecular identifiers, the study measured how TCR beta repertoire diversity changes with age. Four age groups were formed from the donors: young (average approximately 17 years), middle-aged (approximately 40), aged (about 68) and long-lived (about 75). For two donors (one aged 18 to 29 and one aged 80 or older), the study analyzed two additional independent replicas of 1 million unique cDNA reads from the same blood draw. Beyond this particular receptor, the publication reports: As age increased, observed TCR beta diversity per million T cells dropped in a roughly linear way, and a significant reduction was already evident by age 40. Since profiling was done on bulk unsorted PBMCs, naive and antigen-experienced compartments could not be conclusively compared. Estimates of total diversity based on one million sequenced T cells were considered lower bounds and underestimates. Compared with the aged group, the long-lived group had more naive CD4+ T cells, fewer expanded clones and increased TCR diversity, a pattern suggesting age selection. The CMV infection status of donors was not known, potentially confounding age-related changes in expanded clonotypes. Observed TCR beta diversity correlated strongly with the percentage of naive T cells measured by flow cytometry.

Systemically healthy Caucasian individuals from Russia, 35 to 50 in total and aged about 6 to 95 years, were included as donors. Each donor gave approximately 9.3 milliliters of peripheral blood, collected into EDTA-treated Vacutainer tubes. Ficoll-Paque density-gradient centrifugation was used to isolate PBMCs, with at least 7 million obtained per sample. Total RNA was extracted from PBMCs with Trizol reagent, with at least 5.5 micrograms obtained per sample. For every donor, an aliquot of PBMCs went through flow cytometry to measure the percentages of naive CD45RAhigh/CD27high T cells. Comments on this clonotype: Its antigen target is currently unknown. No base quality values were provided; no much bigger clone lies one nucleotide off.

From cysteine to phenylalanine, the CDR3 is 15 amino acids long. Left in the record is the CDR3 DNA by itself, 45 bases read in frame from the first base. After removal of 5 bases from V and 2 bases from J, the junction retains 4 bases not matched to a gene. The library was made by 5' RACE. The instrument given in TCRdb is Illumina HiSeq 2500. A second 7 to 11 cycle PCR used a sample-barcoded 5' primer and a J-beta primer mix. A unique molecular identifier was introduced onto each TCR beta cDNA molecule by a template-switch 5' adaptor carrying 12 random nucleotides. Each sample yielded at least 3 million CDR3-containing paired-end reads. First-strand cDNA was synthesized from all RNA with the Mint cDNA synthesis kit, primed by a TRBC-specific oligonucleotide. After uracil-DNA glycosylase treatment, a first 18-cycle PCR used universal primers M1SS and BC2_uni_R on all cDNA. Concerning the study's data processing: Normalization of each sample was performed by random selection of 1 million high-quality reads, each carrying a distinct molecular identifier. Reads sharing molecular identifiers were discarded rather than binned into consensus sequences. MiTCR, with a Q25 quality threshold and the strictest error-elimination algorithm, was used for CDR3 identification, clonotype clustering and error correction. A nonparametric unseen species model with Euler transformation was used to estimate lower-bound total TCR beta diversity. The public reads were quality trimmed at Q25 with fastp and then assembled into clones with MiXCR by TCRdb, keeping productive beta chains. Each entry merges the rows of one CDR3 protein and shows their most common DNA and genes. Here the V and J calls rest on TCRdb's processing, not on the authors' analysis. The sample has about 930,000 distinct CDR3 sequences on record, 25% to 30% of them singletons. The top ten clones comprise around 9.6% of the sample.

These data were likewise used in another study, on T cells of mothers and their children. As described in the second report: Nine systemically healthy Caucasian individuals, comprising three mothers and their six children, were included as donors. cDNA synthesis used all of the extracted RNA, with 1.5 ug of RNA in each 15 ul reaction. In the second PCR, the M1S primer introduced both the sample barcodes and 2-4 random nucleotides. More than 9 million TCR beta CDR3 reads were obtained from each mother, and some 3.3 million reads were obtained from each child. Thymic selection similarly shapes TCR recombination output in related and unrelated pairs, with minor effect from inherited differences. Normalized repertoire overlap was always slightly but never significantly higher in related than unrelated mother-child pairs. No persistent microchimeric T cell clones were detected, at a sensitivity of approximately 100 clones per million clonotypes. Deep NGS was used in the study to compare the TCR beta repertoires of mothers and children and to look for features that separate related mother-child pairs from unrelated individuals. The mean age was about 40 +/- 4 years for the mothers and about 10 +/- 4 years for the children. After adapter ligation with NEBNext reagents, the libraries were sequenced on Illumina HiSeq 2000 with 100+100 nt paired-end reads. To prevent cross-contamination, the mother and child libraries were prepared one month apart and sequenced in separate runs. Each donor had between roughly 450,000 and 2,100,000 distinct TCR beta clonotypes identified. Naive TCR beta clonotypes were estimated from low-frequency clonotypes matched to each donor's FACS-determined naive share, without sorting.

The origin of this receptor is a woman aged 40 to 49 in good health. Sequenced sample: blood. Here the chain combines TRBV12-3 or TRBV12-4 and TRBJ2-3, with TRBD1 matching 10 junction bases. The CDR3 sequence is CASSPGTGVTDTQYF. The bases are TGTGCCAGCAGTCCCGGGACAGGGGTCACAGATACGCAGTATTTT.